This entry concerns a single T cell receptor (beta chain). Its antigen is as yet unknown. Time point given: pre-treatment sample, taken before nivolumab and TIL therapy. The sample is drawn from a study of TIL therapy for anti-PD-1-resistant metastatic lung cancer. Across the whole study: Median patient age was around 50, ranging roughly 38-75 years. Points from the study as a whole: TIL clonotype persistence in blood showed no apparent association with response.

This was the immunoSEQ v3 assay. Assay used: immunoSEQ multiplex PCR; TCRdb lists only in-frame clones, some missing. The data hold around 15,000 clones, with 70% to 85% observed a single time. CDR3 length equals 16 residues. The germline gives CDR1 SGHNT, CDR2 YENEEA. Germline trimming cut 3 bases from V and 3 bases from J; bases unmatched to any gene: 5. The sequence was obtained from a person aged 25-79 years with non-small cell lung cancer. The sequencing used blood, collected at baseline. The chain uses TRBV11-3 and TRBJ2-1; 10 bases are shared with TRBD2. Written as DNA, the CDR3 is TGTGCCAGCAGCTTCATAGCGGGGGGCCGCTACAATGAGCAGTTCTTC. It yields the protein CASSFIAGGRYNEQFF.